The next 25 T cell receptor beta chains were all read from a single sample in a study of CD8+ T cells in alopecia areata. Treatment meaning: oral pan-JAK inhibitor, 5-10 mg twice daily. After isolation, RNA underwent reverse transcription to generate cDNA as the sequencing template. The repertoire was sequenced with immunoSEQ multiplex PCR; TCRdb's copy has only in-frame clones and lacks some. The table lists approximately 210,000 clones, roughly 40% of them singletons, with about 2.6% in the top ten. The sequences come from CD4+ T cells sorted from blood, collected at approximately week 37, from a patient treated with tofacitinib. The receptors come from a human donor with alopecia areata.

This clone showed up just a few times. The V call is TRBV14, the J call TRBJ2-7; D unclear. Germline V CDR1 and CDR2: SGHDN, FVKESK. The CDR3 extends over 14 amino acids. Trimming pared 0 bases from V and 3 bases from J, leaving 9 bases between. The CDR3: CASSQERWSYEQYF. The CDR3, as DNA: TGTGCCAGCAGCCAAGAGCGCTGGAGCTACGAGCAGTACTTC. Based on the CDR3 plus reference TRBV14 and TRBJ2-7, the full variable domain is EAGVTQFPSHSVIEKGQTVTLRCDPISGHDNLYWYRRVMGKEIKFLLHFVKESKQDESGMPNNRFLAERTGGTYSTLKVQPAELEDSGVYFCASSQERWSYEQYFGPGTRLTVT.

The chain is built from TRBV7-3 and TRBJ2-1; tentatively, D is TRBD2 (6 bases). The CDR3 runs 13 residues. V was clipped by 5 bases and J by 8 bases, with 13 bases between them. Germline assignment: CDR1 SGHTA and CDR2 FQGTGA. DNA of the CDR3: TGTGCCAGCAGCAAGGGAGGTCGATATGAGCAGTTCTTC. Protein: CASSKGGRYEQFF. Full variable domain (rest looked up from reference TRBV7-3 and TRBJ2-1): GAGVSQTPSNKVTEKGKYVELRCDPISGHTALYWYRQSLGQGPEFLIYFQGTGAADDSGLPNDRFFAVRPEGSVSTLKIQRTERGDSAVYLCASSKGGRYEQFFGPGTRLTVL.

The chain carries TRBV4-3 and TRBJ1-5; D remains unclear. Germline V gene sequence: CDR1 LGHNA, CDR2 YSLEER. Trimming removed 5 bases at V and 2 bases at J, with 10 bases between. The CDR3 length is 14 residues. CDR3 in DNA: TGCGCCAGCAGCTCTCGGCGAGGCAATCAGCCCCAGCATTTT. This translates into CASSSRRGNQPQHF.

Only a few counts were recorded for this clone. V usage is TRBV7-9 and J usage is TRBJ2-4, with a possible D match to TRBD1 (5 bases). Trimming took 4 bases from V and 0 from J, leaving 7 bases between them. The length of the CDR3 is 14 residues. The germline CDR1 and CDR2 sequences are SEHNR and FQNEAQ (reference sequence). CDR3 bases: TGTGCCAGCAGCTCGACAGTAGCCAAAAACATTCAGTACTTC. Its translation is CASSSTVAKNIQYF.

Worth noting for this clone: The junction does not match germline at one end; this may be a read error. J is TRBJ2-1 and V is TRBV20-1; D gene uncertain. Per the germline V gene, CDR1 is DFQATT and CDR2 is SNEGSKA (reference sequence). The CDR3 has 11 residues. CDR3 protein: CSARDRAEPFF. The CDR3 region has the DNA TGCAGTGCTAGAGATCGGGCAGAGCCGTTCTTC.

The chain recombines TRBV5-1 with TRBJ2-5; D possibly corresponds to TRBD1 (6 bases). The CDR3 extends over 14 amino acids. The germline gives CDR1 SGHRS, CDR2 YFSETQ. The V end was cut by 0 bases, the J end by 7 bases, with 13 bases between. The CDR3 sequence: CASSLEGRGGTQYF. Here the CDR3 DNA reads TGCGCCAGCAGCTTGGAAGGGAGAGGGGGGACCCAGTACTTC. Full variable domain (remainder filled in from reference TRBV5-1 and TRBJ2-5): KAGVTQTPRYLIKTRGQQVTLSCSPISGHRSVSWYQQTPGQGLQFLFEYFSETQRNKGNFPGRFSGRQFSNSRSEMNVSTLELGDSALYLCASSLEGRGGTQYFGPGTRLLVL.

The chain uses TRBV23-1 and TRBJ2-3; a weak D match, TRBD2 (6 bases). TRBV23-1 carries the ORF label, with uncertain function. Trimming stripped 4 bases from V and 8 bases from J, with 22 bases between. The CDR3 sequence is 16 residues long. CDR3 coding DNA: TGCGCCAGCAGTCTCCTGAGTGGGACTTCTTGCCGTACGCAGTATTTT. It specifies CASSLLSGTSCRTQYF.

The chain couples TRBV15 to TRBJ2-7; D gene uncertain. The CDR3 runs 17 residues. The V end lost 0 bases, the J end lost 0 bases, and 15 bases lay between the germline ends. From germline, CDR1 is LNHNV and CDR2 YYDKDF (reference sequence). The CDR3 coding sequence is TGTGCCACCAGCAGAGATCGAAGTAGGCCGAGCTCCTACGAGCAGTACTTC. As protein: CATSRDRSRPSSYEQYF.

This clone was detected a few times. The chain carries TRBV27 and TRBJ2-7; 11 nucleotides match TRBD1. Germline CDR1 reads MNHEY; CDR2 reads SMNVEV (reference sequence). The V and J ends lost 5 bases and 3 bases, in that order; junction bases with no gene match: 15. The CDR3 length is 18 residues. CDR3 coding DNA: TGTGCCAGCAGTGAAACGGACAGGGGGCTTCTCTCCCTCTACGAGCAGTACTTC. Translated, it gives CASSETDRGLLSLYEQYF.

This chain joins TRBV13 and TRBJ2-7; the D gene is possibly TRBD1 (5 bases). Trimming took off 3 bases at V and 7 bases at J, with 16 bases between the two ends. The CDR3 totals 14 residues. CDR1 is PRHDT and CDR2 is FYEKMQ in the germline V gene (reference sequence). The CDR3 DNA sequence: TGTGCCAGCAGCTTGACAGAGGCACTTGAGGAGCAGTACTTC. This codes for CASSLTEALEEQYF.

This clone has a handful of counts. The chain recombines TRBV4-3 with TRBJ2-1; D is possibly TRBD2 (6 bases). There are 14 residues in the CDR3. The germline V and J ends were trimmed by 2 bases and 9 bases, with 14 bases remaining between them. From germline, CDR1 is LGHNA and CDR2 YSLEER. Here the CDR3 DNA reads TGCGCCAGCAGCCAATTGGTAGCGGTAGTTGAGCAGTTCTTC. Translation: CASSQLVAVVEQFF.

This chain joins TRBV19 and TRBJ2-7; D may correspond to TRBD1 or TRBD2 (5 bases each). The length of the CDR3 is 14 residues. V gave up 5 bases and J gave up 2 bases, with 13 bases separating them. CDR1 is LNHDA, CDR2 SQIVND, per germline (reference sequence). The CDR3 DNA reads as TGTGCCAGTAGTGCCGGGACGGGGACCTACGAGCAGTACTTC. Encoded protein: CASSAGTGTYEQYF.

This chain uses TRBV28 with TRBJ1-2; D is unresolved. This CDR3 has 11 residues. The ends were cut back, 6 bases at V and 9 bases at J, with 11 bases in the middle. Germline assignment: CDR1 MDHEN and CDR2 SYDVKM. Here the CDR3 reads CASSQIHSYTF. As DNA, the CDR3 is TGTGCCAGCAGCCAGATTCACAGCTACACCTTC.

The chain carries TRBV29-1 and TRBJ1-1; TRBD1 aligns across 8 bases. The length of the CDR3 is 12 residues. Trimming cost V 5 bases and J 11 bases; bases outside gene matches: 10. The germline CDR1 and CDR2 sequences are SQVTM and ANQGSEA. CDR3 protein: CSVIPGGESAFF. The CDR3 bases are TGCAGCGTTATTCCAGGGGGCGAATCGGCTTTCTTT. The complete variable domain, with remaining parts taken from reference TRBV29-1 and TRBJ1-1, reads SAVISQKPSRDICQRGTSLTIQCQVDSQVTMMFWYRQQPGQSLTLIATANQGSEATYESGFVIDKFPISRPNLTFSTLTVSNMSPEDSSIYLCSVIPGGESAFFGQGTRLTVV.

The gene calls are TRBV4-1 and TRBJ2-7; D unresolved. Trimming removed 3 bases at V and 2 bases at J, with 17 bases between. Germline V gene lookup returns CDR1 MGHRA and CDR2 YSYEKL. The CDR3 totals 16 residues. As DNA, the CDR3 is TGCGCCAGCAGCCATCCCAGCCGGAGTGGCGCCTACGAGCAGTACTTC. Encoded protein: CASSHPSRSGAYEQYF.

This chain links TRBV7-2 with TRBJ2-1; D might be TRBD1 (6 bases). V was shortened by 2 bases and J by 12 bases, with 23 bases between the two germline ends. There are 16 residues in the CDR3. Per the germline V gene, CDR1 is SGHTA and CDR2 is FQGNSA. The CDR3 DNA reads TGTGCCAGCAGCTTAAATCCCGCAGGGGCCTCAGAGGGGCAGTTCTTC. It encodes CASSLNPAGASEGQFF.

The rearrangement links TRBV29-1 to TRBJ2-3; D is possibly TRBD2 (5 bases). CDR1 is SQVTM and CDR2 is ANQGSEA in the germline V gene. This CDR3 has 13 amino acids. The germline V and J ends were trimmed by 7 bases and 0 bases, with 11 bases remaining between them. CDR3 amino acids: CSALGGSTDTQYF. CDR3 nucleotide sequence: TGCAGCGCACTTGGCGGGAGCACAGATACGCAGTATTTT.

The chain joins TRBV28 to TRBJ2-1, with TRBD2 matching 8 bases. The V gene's germline CDR1 is MDHEN and CDR2 SYDVKM. The CDR3 is made up of 15 amino acids. V shed 4 bases and J 6 bases; nucleotides not matched to a gene: 8. The CDR3 reads CASSSSGTRINEQFF. CDR3 DNA: TGTGCCAGCAGTTCCTCCGGGACTAGAATCAATGAGCAGTTCTTC.

The chain couples TRBV18 to TRBJ1-2; the D is unclear. CDR1 and CDR2 from the germline V gene are KGHSH and LQKENI. This CDR3 is 13 amino acids long. With 3 bases removed from V and 6 bases from J, the gap between germline ends came to 11 bases. The CDR3 DNA follows: TGTGCCAGCTCACCGGAACAGATTGATGGCTACACCTTC. Its translation is CASSPEQIDGYTF.

This clone appeared a few times. The V call is TRBV18, the J call TRBJ2-5, with D unresolved. The CDR3 totals 12 residues. The V end was cut by 8 bases, the J end by 4 bases, with 11 bases between. Germline V gene data show CDR1 as KGHSH and CDR2 as LQKENI. The CDR3 DNA reads TGTGCCAGCCATCTTAGACCAGAGACCCAGTACTTC. Protein sequence: CASHLRPETQYF.

CDR3 DNA sequence: TGTGCCAGCAGTTTGGTAGACAGACCTCTTTACGAGCAGTACTTC. This gives the protein CASSLVDRPLYEQYF. The V and J genes are TRBV27 and TRBJ2-7; maybe TRBD1 (5 bases). The germline CDR1 and CDR2 sequences are MNHEY and SMNVEV (reference sequence). This CDR3 is built from 15 residues. The V gene lost 3 bases and the J gene lost 4 bases, with 16 bases spanning the gap.

The V and J genes are TRBV7-8 and TRBJ1-2, with TRBD1 matching over 10 bases. The CDR3 loop spans 15 amino acids. The V gene's germline CDR1 is SGHVS and CDR2 FQNEAQ. The J segment lost 3 bases and the V segment lost 5 bases, leaving 6 bases of the junction unmatched. The CDR3 sequence: CASSATGTGDYGYTF. Written as DNA, the CDR3 is TGTGCCAGCAGCGCAACCGGGACAGGGGACTATGGCTACACCTTC. The entire variable domain, with the rest obtained from reference TRBV7-8 and TRBJ1-2, is as follows: GAGVSQSPRYKVAKRGQDVALRCDPISGHVSLFWYQQALGQGPEFLTYFQNEAQLDKSGLPSDRFFAERPEGSVSTLKIQRTQQEDSAVYLCASSATGTGDYGYTFGSGTRLTVV.

V gene TRBV5-1 combines with J gene TRBJ2-2, with D unresolved. Trimming shortened V by 4 bases and J by 1 base, and 11 bases separated the two germline ends. This CDR3 is built from 15 residues. Germline values: CDR1 SGHRS, CDR2 YFSETQ. As DNA, the CDR3 is TGCGCCAGCAGCCTCGACCACCAGAACACCGGGGAGCTGTTTTTT. Amino acids: CASSLDHQNTGELFF.

In this sample, this clone turned up a few times. The chain uses TRBV6-5 and TRBJ1-2, with 7 bases that match TRBD1. Germline CDR1 MNHEY, CDR2 SVGAGI. Trimming at V came to 6 bases and at J to 8 bases, leaving 12 bases not matched to a gene. This CDR3 comprises 14 residues. The DNA of the CDR3 is TGTGCCAGCAGAAGACAGGGCTCCCTGGAGGGCTACACCTTC. It yields the protein CASRRQGSLEGYTF.

This clone is a singleton in its sample. This chain connects TRBV7-8 to TRBJ1-1; TRBD1 is a possible D gene (5 bases). Germline V gene sequence: CDR1 SGHVS, CDR2 FQNEAQ. V was trimmed by 2 bases and J by 1 base, leaving 17 bases between them. The CDR3 runs to 17 residues. The CDR3 DNA is TGTGCCAGCAGCTTATTGCCAGGGCAAAGTTGGAACACTGAAGCTTTCTTT. It translates to CASSLLPGQSWNTEAFF.